One and the same sample provided the 8 T cell receptor beta chains below, sequenced in a study of blood T cell repertoires in COVID-19. Generated by immunoSEQ multiplex PCR, the TCRdb table keeps only in-frame clones and is missing some. The table has around 220,000 clones, 75% to 95% seen once; the top ten hold 1.9%. The sequenced material came from PBMCs or T cells enriched from blood (not recorded which). The receptor source for this set is a woman between 18 and 29 years old who had recovered from COVID-19.

This clone occurred once. V gene TRBV3-1 (or the pseudogene TRBV3-2) combines with J gene TRBJ2-1, with 7 bases identical to TRBD1. Germline lookup yields CDR1 LGHDT and CDR2 YNNKEL (reference sequence). J gave up 7 bases and V 6 bases, and 15 bases lay outside the gene matches. This CDR3 is built from 16 residues. The CDR3 region has the DNA TGTGCCAGCAGTACATACCGGGGACAGTATAGGAATGAGCAGTTCTTC. Residues: CASSTYRGQYRNEQFF.

About this clone itself: The sample has other DNA sequences that encode this CDR3 too. The chain links TRBV5-1 to TRBJ2-1; 10 nucleotides agree with TRBD1. Per the germline V gene, CDR1 is SGHRS and CDR2 is YFSETQ. CDR3 length: 15 amino acids. J lost 7 bases, V lost 0 bases, and 4 bases had no gene match. The CDR3 reads CASSLVGQGNNEQFF. CDR3 sequence (DNA): TGCGCCAGCAGCTTGGTGGGACAGGGGAATAATGAGCAGTTCTTC.

The gene calls are TRBV15 and TRBJ1-4, with D tentatively TRBD1 (6 bases). CDR1 LNHNV and CDR2 YYDKDF come from the germline V gene (reference sequence). Trimming pared 5 bases from V and 10 bases from J, leaving 17 bases between. This CDR3 spans 14 amino acids. In DNA, the CDR3 is TGTGCCACCAGCCGGGGTACAGGGTTGGGAAAACTGTTTTTT. Translated, it gives CATSRGTGLGKLFF.

This clone came up once. The chain recombines TRBV7-9 with TRBJ2-3; 12 bases line up with TRBD2. This CDR3 comprises 16 residues. The ends lost 5 bases at V and 5 bases at J; junction bases unmatched: 8. CDR1 is SEHNR, CDR2 FQNEAQ, per germline (reference sequence). CDR3 loop: CASSQGLAGHGDTQYF. CDR3 nucleotide sequence: TGTGCCAGCAGCCAGGGACTAGCGGGTCATGGAGATACGCAGTATTTT.

The table lists this clone with a count of one. The chain uses TRBV6-5 and TRBJ2-7, with TRBD1 as a possible D gene (5 bases). This CDR3 spans 14 amino acids. V lost 7 bases and J lost 6, with 19 bases in between. The V gene's germline CDR1 is MNHEY and CDR2 SVGAGI. In nucleotides, the CDR3 is TGTGCCAGCACCGGGCGCAGGGTGGGCAGCGAGCAGTACTTC. Protein sequence: CASTGRRVGSEQYF.

The CDR3 nucleotides are TGTGCCAGCAGCAAAGGAGCGCGCTATGGCTACACCTTC. It codes for CASSKGARYGYTF. This chain connects TRBV11-2 to TRBJ1-2; D is undetermined. In germline, CDR1 is SGHAT, CDR2 FQNNGV. The CDR3 is 13 residues long. Trimming removed 5 bases from V and 4 bases from J, with 11 bases in between.

This chain uses TRBV27 with TRBJ2-1; 9 bases align to TRBD1. Germline V gene lookup returns CDR1 MNHEY and CDR2 SMNVEV (reference sequence). Trimming at V came to 3 bases and at J to 4 bases, leaving 4 bases not matched to a gene. The CDR3 length is 15 residues. The CDR3 region is CASSFTGTGYNEQFF. The CDR3, as DNA: TGTGCCAGCAGTTTCACCGGGACAGGGTACAATGAGCAGTTCTTC.

V and J are TRBV9 and TRBJ2-3, with 7 bases matching TRBD2. The ends lost 4 bases at V and 1 base at J; junction bases unmatched: 12. The CDR3 spans 17 residues. Germline assignment: CDR1 SGDLS and CDR2 YYNGEE. The CDR3 region is CASSIEKGRERTDTQYF. The CDR3, as DNA: TGTGCCAGCAGCATCGAAAAGGGGCGGGAGCGCACAGATACGCAGTATTTT.